Given below is one T cell receptor (beta chain) in context. These data are taken from a study of T cell changes during pregnancy in multiple sclerosis. TCRdb's copy holds only in-frame clones and misses some; the assay was immunoSEQ multiplex PCR. Among about 54,000 clones listed, 90% were seen once. The trim removed 4 bases at V and 5 bases at J, leaving 13 bases unmatched. CDR3 length equals 16 residues. Germline CDR1 reads LGHNA; CDR2 reads YNFKEQ. The clonotype comes from a female donor with multiple sclerosis, enrolled in a pregnancy study. Here the sequenced sample was CD4+ T cells from peripheral blood mononuclear cells, taken in the first trimester of pregnancy. The V call is TRBV4-2, the J call TRBJ2-7; 8 bases are a match to TRBD1. The CDR3 DNA reads as TGTGCCAGCAGCCTGGAAGCAGGGGGCGCTTTCGACGAGCAGTACTTC. This encodes CASSLEAGGAFDEQYF.